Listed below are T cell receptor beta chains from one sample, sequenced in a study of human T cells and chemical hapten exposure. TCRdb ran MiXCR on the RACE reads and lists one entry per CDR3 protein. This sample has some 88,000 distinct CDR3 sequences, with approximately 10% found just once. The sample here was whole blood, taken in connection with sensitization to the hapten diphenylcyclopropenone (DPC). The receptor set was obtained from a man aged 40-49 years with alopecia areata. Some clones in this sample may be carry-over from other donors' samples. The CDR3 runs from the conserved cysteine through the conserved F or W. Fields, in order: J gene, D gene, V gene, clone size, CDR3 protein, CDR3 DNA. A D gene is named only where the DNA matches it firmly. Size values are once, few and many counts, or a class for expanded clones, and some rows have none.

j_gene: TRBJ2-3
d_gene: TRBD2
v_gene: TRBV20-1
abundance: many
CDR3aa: CSAPTSGVSTDTQYF
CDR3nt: TGCAGTGCCCCCACTAGCGGGGTTAGCACAGATACGCAGTATTTT

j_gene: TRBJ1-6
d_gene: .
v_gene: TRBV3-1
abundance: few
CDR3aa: CASSRQENSPLHF
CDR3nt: TGTGCCAGCAGCCGGCAGGAGAATTCACCCCTCCACTTT

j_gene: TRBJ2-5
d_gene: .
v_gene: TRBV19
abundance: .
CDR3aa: CASSIIGQQETQYF
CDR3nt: TGTGCCAGCTCTATTATAGGACAGCAAGAGACCCAGTACTTC

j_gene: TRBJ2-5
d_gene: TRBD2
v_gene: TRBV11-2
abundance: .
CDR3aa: CASSSGLAGGRGETQYF
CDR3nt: TGTGCCAGCAGCTCGGGACTAGCGGGAGGGAGAGGAGAGACCCAGTACTTC

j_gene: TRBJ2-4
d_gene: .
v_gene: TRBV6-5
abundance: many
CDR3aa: CASSYDQGPLNIQYF
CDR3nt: TGTGCCAGCAGTTACGATCAGGGGCCATTGAACATTCAGTACTTC

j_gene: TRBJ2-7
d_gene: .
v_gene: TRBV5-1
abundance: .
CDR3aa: CASSLREGALDEQYF
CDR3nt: TGCGCCAGCAGCCTTCGGGAGGGGGCGCTGGACGAGCAGTACTTC

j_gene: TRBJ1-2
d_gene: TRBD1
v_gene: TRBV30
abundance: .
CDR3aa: CAWGEQGYGYTF
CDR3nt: TGTGCCTGGGGGGAACAGGGGTATGGCTACACCTTC

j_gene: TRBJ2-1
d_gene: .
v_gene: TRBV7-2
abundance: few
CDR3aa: CASSLARVYNEQFF
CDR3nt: TGTGCCAGCAGCTTAGCCAGGGTCTACAATGAGCAGTTCTTC

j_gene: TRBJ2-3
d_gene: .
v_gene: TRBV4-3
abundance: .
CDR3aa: CASSQDPRGAPDTQYF
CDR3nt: TGCGCCAGCAGCCAAGACCCAAGGGGCGCGCCAGATACGCAGTATTTT

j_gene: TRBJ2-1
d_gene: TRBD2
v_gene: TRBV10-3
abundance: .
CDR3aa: CAIRPGLADNNEQFF
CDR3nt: TGTGCCATCAGACCGGGACTAGCGGACAACAATGAGCAGTTCTTC

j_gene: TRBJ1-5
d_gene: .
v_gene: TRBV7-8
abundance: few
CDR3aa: CASSLSRTGFHNQPQHF
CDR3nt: TGTGCCAGCAGCTTAAGTAGGACCGGGTTCCATAATCAGCCCCAGCATTTT

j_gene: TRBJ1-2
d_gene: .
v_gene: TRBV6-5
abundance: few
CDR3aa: CASRPGINYGYTF
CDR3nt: TGTGCCAGCAGGCCCGGCATTAACTATGGCTACACCTTC

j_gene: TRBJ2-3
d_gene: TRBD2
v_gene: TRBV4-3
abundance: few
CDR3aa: CASSQDAAGGVLDTQYF
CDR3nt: TGCGCCAGCAGCCAAGATGCCGCGGGAGGTGTGTTGGATACGCAGTATTTT

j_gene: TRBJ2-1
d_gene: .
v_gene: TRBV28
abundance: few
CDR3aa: CASSPGLRLSSEQFF
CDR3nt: TGTGCCAGCAGCCCCGGACTACGTCTATCAAGCGAGCAGTTCTTC

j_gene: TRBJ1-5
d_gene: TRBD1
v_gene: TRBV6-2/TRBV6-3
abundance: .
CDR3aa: CASSSRGTGDGQPQHF
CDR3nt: TGTGCCAGCAGCTCCAGGGGGACAGGGGACGGCCAGCCCCAGCATTTT

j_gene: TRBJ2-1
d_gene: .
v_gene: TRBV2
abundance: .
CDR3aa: CASRTPEVDEQFF
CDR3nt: TGTGCCAGTAGGACCCCTGAGGTCGATGAGCAGTTCTTC

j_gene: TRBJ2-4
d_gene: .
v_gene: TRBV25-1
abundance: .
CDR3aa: CASQRGDIQYF
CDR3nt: TGTGCCAGTCAAAGGGGGGACATTCAGTACTTC

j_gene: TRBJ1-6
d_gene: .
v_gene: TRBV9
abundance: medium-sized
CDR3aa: CASSAGGGGQGYSPLHF
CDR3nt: TGTGCCAGCAGCGCCGGCGGCGGAGGGCAGGGGTATTCACCCCTCCACTTT

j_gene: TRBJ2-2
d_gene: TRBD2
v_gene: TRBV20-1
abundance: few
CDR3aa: CSARQGAGLAGVTGELFF
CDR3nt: TGCAGTGCGAGACAGGGGGCAGGACTAGCGGGAGTCACCGGGGAGCTGTTTTTT

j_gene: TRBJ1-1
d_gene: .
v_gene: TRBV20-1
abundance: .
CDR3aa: CSARPPRGANTEAFF
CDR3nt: TGCAGTGCTAGGCCACCTAGGGGGGCGAACACTGAAGCTTTCTTT

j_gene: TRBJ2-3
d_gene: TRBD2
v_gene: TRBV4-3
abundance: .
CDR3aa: CASSQEPLAGPDTQYF
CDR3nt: TGCGCCAGCAGCCAAGAGCCTCTAGCGGGGCCAGATACGCAGTATTTT

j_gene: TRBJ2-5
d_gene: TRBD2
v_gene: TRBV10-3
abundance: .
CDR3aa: CATKRASGRGFQETQYF
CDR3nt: TGTGCCACCAAGAGGGCTAGCGGGAGGGGGTTCCAAGAGACCCAGTACTTC

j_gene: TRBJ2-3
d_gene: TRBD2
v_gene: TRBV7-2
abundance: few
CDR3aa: CASSRGLAGVDTQYF
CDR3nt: TGTGCCAGCAGCAGAGGACTAGCGGGGGTAGATACGCAGTATTTT

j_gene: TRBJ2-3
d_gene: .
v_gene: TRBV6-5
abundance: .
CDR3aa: CASSYRVGERTDTQYF
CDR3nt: TGTGCCAGCAGTTACCGCGTAGGGGAAAGGACAGATACGCAGTATTTT

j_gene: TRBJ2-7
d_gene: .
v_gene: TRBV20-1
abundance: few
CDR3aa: CSAREGGSSYEQYF
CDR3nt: TGCAGTGCTAGAGAAGGCGGAAGCTCCTACGAGCAGTACTTC

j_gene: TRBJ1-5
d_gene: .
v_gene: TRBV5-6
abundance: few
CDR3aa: CASSLDHSNQPQHF
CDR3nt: TGTGCCAGCAGCCTGGACCATAGCAATCAGCCCCAGCATTTT